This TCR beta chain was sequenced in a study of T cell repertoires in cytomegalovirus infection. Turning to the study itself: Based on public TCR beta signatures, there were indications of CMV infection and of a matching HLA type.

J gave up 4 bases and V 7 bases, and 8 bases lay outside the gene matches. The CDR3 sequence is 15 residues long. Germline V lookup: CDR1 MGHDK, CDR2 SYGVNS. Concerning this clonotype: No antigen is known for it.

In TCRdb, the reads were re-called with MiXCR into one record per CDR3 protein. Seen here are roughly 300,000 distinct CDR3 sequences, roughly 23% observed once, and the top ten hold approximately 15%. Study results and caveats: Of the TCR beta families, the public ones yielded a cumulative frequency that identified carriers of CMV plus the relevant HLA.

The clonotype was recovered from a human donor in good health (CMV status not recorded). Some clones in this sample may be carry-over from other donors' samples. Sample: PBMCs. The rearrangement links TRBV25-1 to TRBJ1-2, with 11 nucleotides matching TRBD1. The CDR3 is CASNGIGTGGYGYTF. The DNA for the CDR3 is TGTGCCAGCAATGGCATCGGGACAGGGGGCTATGGCTACACCTTC.